This T cell receptor beta chain was observed in a study of blood T cell repertoires in COVID-19. The wider study: Samples representing acute and convalescent COVID-19 were sourced from the United States, Italy and Spain. T cells, B-cell-depleted T cells, or PBMCs provided the cDNA or gDNA that served as material.

Per the original data handling: Using reference gene primer amplification, nucleated cell counts were estimated. Measured with immunoSEQ multiplex PCR; TCRdb has only the in-frame clones, and not every one. V, J and clone size were drawn from that table, and D and trimming were deduced from the DNA. The sample contains around 78,000 clones, 80% to 90% of which appear only once. Trimming cost V 4 bases and J 14 bases, with 15 bases left between them. Germline V CDR1 and CDR2: MNHEY, SVGAGI. The CDR3 runs 12 residues. Specimen: peripheral blood. The TCR was taken from a man in his fifties or sixties with active COVID-19. The rearrangement joins TRBV6-5 to TRBJ1-3, with D tentatively TRBD1 (6 bases). CDR3 sequence: CASSFRDTPLYF. DNA of the CDR3: TGTGCCAGCAGTTTCCGGGACACCCCTTTATATTTT.